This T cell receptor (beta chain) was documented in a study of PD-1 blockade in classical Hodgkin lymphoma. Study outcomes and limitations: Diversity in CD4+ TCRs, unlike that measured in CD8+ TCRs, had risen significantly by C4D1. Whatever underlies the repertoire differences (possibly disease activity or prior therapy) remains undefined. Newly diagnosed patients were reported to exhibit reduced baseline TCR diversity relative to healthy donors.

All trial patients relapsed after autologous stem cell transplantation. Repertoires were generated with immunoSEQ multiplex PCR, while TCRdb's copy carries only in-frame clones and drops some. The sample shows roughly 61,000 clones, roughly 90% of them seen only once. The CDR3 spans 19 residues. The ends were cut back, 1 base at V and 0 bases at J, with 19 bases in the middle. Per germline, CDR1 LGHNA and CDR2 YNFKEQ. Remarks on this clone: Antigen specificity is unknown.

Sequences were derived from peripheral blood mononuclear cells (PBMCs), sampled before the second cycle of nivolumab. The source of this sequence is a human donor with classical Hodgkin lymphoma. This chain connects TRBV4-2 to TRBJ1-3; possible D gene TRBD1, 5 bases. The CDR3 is CASSQAHMNARDSGNTIYF. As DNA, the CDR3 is TGTGCCAGCAGCCAAGCCCACATGAATGCCAGGGACTCTGGAAACACCATATATTTT.